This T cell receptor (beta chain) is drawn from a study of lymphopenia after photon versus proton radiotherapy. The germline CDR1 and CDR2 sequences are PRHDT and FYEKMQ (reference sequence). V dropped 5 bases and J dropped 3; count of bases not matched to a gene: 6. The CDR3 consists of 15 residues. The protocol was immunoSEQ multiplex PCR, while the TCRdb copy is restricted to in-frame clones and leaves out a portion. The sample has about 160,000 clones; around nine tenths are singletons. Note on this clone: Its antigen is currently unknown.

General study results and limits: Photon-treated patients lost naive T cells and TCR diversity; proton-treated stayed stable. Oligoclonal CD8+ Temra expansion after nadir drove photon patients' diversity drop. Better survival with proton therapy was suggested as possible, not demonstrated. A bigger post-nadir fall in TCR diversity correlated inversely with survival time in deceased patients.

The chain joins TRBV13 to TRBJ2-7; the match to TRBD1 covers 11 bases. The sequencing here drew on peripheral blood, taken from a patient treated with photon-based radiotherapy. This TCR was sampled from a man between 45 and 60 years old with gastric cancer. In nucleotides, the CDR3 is TGTGCCAGCAGCCAGGCCGGGACAGGGGGCTACGAGCAGTACTTC. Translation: CASSQAGTGGYEQYF.